Following are 30 T cell receptor beta chains from one sample sequenced in a study of blood T cell repertoires in COVID-19. Assay used: immunoSEQ multiplex PCR; TCRdb lists only in-frame clones, some missing. The repertoire holds fewer than 300,000 clones, with 75% to 95% as singletons. Sequencing was done on a sample of PBMCs or T cells enriched from blood (not recorded which). The receptors come from a woman aged 30 to 39 who had recovered from COVID-19.

The chain carries TRBV7-2 and TRBJ1-5, with 10 positions matching TRBD1. In germline, CDR1 is SGHTA, CDR2 FQGNSA. Losses at the gene ends were 5 bases for V and 4 bases for J; bases not matched to a gene: 2. The CDR3 spans 14 residues. DNA for the CDR3: TGTGCCAGCAGCCGGACAGGGGGGAATCAGCCCCAGCATTTT. Its translation: CASSRTGGNQPQHF.

The CDR3 DNA reads TGTGCCAGCAGCGGCCGGGACAGTGACAATTCACCCCTCCACTTT. It translates to CASSGRDSDNSPLHF. The chain combines TRBV9 with TRBJ1-6, with TRBD1 identical over 7 bases. The germline CDR1 and CDR2 sequences are SGDLS and YYNGEE. The CDR3 runs to 15 residues. Losses at the gene ends were 3 bases for V and 7 bases for J; bases not matched to a gene: 7. Supplemented by reference TRBV9 and TRBJ1-6, the full variable domain reads DSGVTQTPKHLITATGQRVTLRCSPRSGDLSVYWYQQSLDQGLQFLIQYYNGEERAKGNILERFSAQQFPDLHSELNLSSLELGDSALYFCASSGRDSDNSPLHFGNGTRLTVT.

The chain uses TRBV5-5 and TRBJ2-7; TRBD1 matches 8 bases. From germline, CDR1 is SGHKS and CDR2 YYEKEE (reference sequence). With V trimmed by 4 bases and J by 7 bases, 7 bases remained unmatched. The CDR3 consists of 13 residues. CDR3 in amino acids: CASSAQGADEQYF. As DNA, the CDR3 is TGTGCCAGCAGCGCCCAGGGGGCAGATGAGCAGTACTTC.

The V and J genes are TRBV19 and TRBJ2-1; D remains ambiguous. The germline V gene has CDR1 LNHDA and CDR2 SQIVND (reference sequence). This CDR3 has 13 residues. Trimming took 3 bases from V and 3 from J, leaving 6 bases between them. CDR3 sequence: CASSISNYNEQFF. CDR3 bases: TGTGCCAGTAGTATTTCTAACTACAATGAGCAGTTCTTC.

The genes are TRBV6-5 and TRBJ2-1, with D tentatively TRBD1 (6 bases). Germline V gives CDR1 MNHEY, CDR2 SVGAGI. Trimming cost V 6 bases and J 8 bases, with 17 bases left between them. The CDR3 loop spans 14 amino acids. The CDR3 sequence: CASSTGLGVDEQFF. The CDR3 region has the DNA TGTGCCAGCAGCACAGGGTTAGGGGTCGATGAGCAGTTCTTC.

V is TRBV3-1 (or the pseudogene TRBV3-2) and J is TRBJ2-1, with TRBD2 matching 7 bases. The CDR3 extends over 13 amino acids. Germline V lookup: CDR1 LGHDT, CDR2 YNNKEL (reference sequence). The J segment lost 9 bases and the V segment lost 2 bases, leaving 4 bases of the junction unmatched. CDR3 loop: CASSQQGLLEQFF. The DNA of the CDR3 is TGTGCCAGCAGCCAACAGGGACTACTTGAGCAGTTCTTC.

The chain has TRBV2 and TRBJ2-3, with 13 bases that match TRBD2. This CDR3 contains 15 residues. Germline CDR1 SNHLY, CDR2 FYNNEI. Trimming took 5 bases from V and 4 from J; bases not matched to a gene: 3. The CDR3, as DNA: TGTGCCAGCAGTTCACTAGCGGGAGGGCCAGATACGCAGTATTTT. It specifies CASSSLAGGPDTQYF.

This clone has just a few counts. This chain connects TRBV4-1 to TRBJ2-1; D unresolved. Trimming pared 1 base from V and 9 bases from J, leaving 13 bases between. The germline V gene has CDR1 MGHRA and CDR2 YSYEKL. The CDR3 has 14 residues. The CDR3 DNA sequence: TGCGCCAGCAGCCAAGCCTCCCTGGCCGTTGAGCAGTTCTTC. Protein sequence: CASSQASLAVEQFF.

This sequence joins TRBV7-9 and TRBJ1-1; D might be TRBD1 (6 bases). Trimming cost V 5 bases and J 12 bases, with 37 bases left between them. The CDR3 totals 19 residues. Germline-derived CDR1 and CDR2 are SEHNR and FQNEAQ (reference sequence). This CDR3 reads CASSTAGQIGPREGLSPFF. Written as DNA, the CDR3 is TGTGCCAGCAGCACCGCCGGACAGATAGGTCCCAGGGAGGGGTTGTCTCCTTTCTTT.

This chain joins TRBV24-1 and TRBJ2-3; the D gene is possibly TRBD1 (5 bases). CDR1 KGHDR and CDR2 SFDVKD come from the germline V gene. The CDR3 extends over 15 amino acids. V gave up 6 bases and J gave up 0 bases, with 12 bases separating them. The CDR3 nucleotides are TGTGCCACCAGTCGGGCAGGGTCCAGCACAGATACGCAGTATTTT. It encodes CATSRAGSSTDTQYF.

The rearrangement uses TRBV28 and TRBJ2-7; D perhaps matches TRBD1 (5 bases). CDR3 length: 11 amino acids. V lost 7 bases and J 2 bases, leaving 6 bases between the germline ends. Germline-derived CDR1 and CDR2 are MDHEN and SYDVKM. CDR3 sequence: CASTTAYEQYF. The CDR3 nucleotides are TGTGCCAGCACGACAGCCTACGAGCAGTACTTC.

V and J are TRBV28 and TRBJ1-3, with 7 bases identical to TRBD1. Per germline, CDR1 MDHEN and CDR2 SYDVKM. After removal of 3 bases from V and 3 bases from J, the junction contained 8 bases not matched to a gene. The CDR3 spans 16 residues. CDR3 region: CASSLLRGSDGNTIYF. The DNA of the CDR3 is TGTGCCAGCAGTTTGCTCAGGGGGTCTGATGGAAACACCATATATTTT.

The V gene is TRBV2, the J gene TRBJ1-2; 7 nucleotides agree with TRBD1. Trimming removed 4 bases from V and 8 bases from J; junction bases left unmatched: 13. CDR1 is SNHLY and CDR2 is FYNNEI in the germline V gene. The CDR3 consists of 15 residues. The CDR3 DNA reads as TGTGCCAGCAGTGTGGAAAGGGGGCGCGTGTTGGGCTACACCTTC. Protein: CASSVERGRVLGYTF.

The chain employs TRBV14 and TRBJ2-5, with TRBD2 as a possible D gene (5 bases). The CDR3 spans 16 residues. The V gene lost 0 bases and the J gene lost 4 bases, with 15 bases spanning the gap. Per germline, CDR1 SGHDN and CDR2 FVKESK. The CDR3 DNA follows: TGTGCCAGCAGCCAAGAGAGGGCGCTTATCTCAGAGACCCAGTACTTC. It yields the protein CASSQERALISETQYF.

The gene calls are TRBV6-5 and TRBJ2-7; 11 nucleotides align to TRBD1. In germline, CDR1 is MNHEY, CDR2 SVGAGI. With 0 bases clipped from V and 4 bases from J, the junction kept 5 bases outside the gene matches. This CDR3 spans 16 amino acids. Here the CDR3 reads CASSYSIGTGGYEQYF. DNA for the CDR3: TGTGCCAGCAGTTACTCGATTGGGACAGGGGGTTACGAGCAGTACTTC.

The chain is built from TRBV10-1 and TRBJ2-5; perhaps TRBD2 as D (5 bases). Germline V gene sequence: CDR1 WNHNN, CDR2 SYGVQD (reference sequence). The V end lost 3 bases, the J end lost 1 base, and 12 bases lay between the germline ends. The CDR3 length is 15 residues. CDR3 protein: CASSDVRDLQETQYF. The CDR3 DNA sequence: TGCGCCAGCAGTGACGTTCGGGATCTCCAAGAGACCCAGTACTTC.

J is TRBJ1-1 and V is TRBV7-6, with TRBD1 matching 8 bases. CDR1 and CDR2 from the germline V gene are SGHVS and FNYEAQ. V trimming: 5 bases; J trimming: 4 bases; junction bases outside the gene matches: 6. The CDR3 totals 14 residues. The CDR3 spells CASSPQGGGTEAFF. CDR3 bases: TGTGCCAGCAGCCCACAGGGGGGAGGCACTGAAGCTTTCTTT.

V usage is TRBV11-2 and J usage is TRBJ1-1; D not certain. The CDR3 sequence is 16 residues long. Trimming took 0 bases from V and 6 from J, leaving 17 bases between them. Germline V gene data show CDR1 as SGHAT and CDR2 as FQNNGV. The CDR3 DNA reads TGTGCCAGCAGCTTAGAGGGCAAGAGCAAGTGGTCTGAAGCTTTCTTT. It specifies CASSLEGKSKWSEAFF.

The chain has TRBV21-1 and TRBJ2-5; no check of the table's D call, TRBD1, against the DNA was made. TRBV21-1 is noted as a pseudogene. This CDR3 contains 15 residues. The CDR3 nucleotides read TGTGCCAGCAGCAATAGGGGCAGGGTGGAGGAGACCCAGTACTTC. Translating gives CASSNRGRVEETQYF.

V gene TRBV2 combines with J gene TRBJ1-5; weak D call: TRBD1 (5 bases). Trimming took 4 bases from V and 4 from J, leaving 17 bases between them. This CDR3 spans 16 amino acids. Germline V lookup: CDR1 SNHLY, CDR2 FYNNEI. The CDR3 coding sequence is TGTGCCAGCAGTGCGAGTTCAAGGGGAGGGAATCAGCCCCAGCATTTT. Encoded protein: CASSASSRGGNQPQHF.

The chain joins TRBV29-1 to TRBJ1-5; D is unresolved. Looked up from germline, CDR1 is SQVTM and CDR2 is ANQGSEA. This CDR3 contains 15 residues. Trimming stripped 6 bases from V and 0 bases from J, with 15 bases between. The CDR3 nucleotides are TGCAGCGTCCCCGCGACAAATGCTAGCAATCAGCCCCAGCATTTT. As protein: CSVPATNASNQPQHF.

The chain combines TRBV27 with TRBJ1-1; TRBD1 matches 9 bases. Trimming cost V 6 bases and J 0 bases; bases outside gene matches: 11. The CDR3 contains 17 residues. The germline V gene encodes CDR1 MNHEY and CDR2 SMNVEV (reference sequence). The CDR3 DNA follows: TGTGCCAGCAGCCCTGGACAGGGGCCATTCATGAACACTGAAGCTTTCTTT. This gives the protein CASSPGQGPFMNTEAFF.

This chain joins TRBV7-2 and TRBJ1-2, with TRBD1 matching 8 bases. The CDR3 covers 13 residues. Germline lookup yields CDR1 SGHTA and CDR2 FQGNSA. V lost 5 bases, J lost 4 bases, and 3 bases stayed unmatched. The CDR3 loop reads CASSRTGRYGYTF. CDR3 DNA: TGTGCCAGCAGCCGGACAGGGCGCTATGGCTACACCTTC.

V and J are TRBV6-2 or TRBV6-3 and TRBJ2-2; 14 positions agree with TRBD2. Germline-derived CDR1 and CDR2 are MNHEY and SVGEGT. The CDR3 totals 19 residues. V shed 5 bases, J shed 4 bases, and the junction held 12 bases outside the gene matches. CDR3 amino acids: CASSQRWGLAGAATGELFF. The DNA for the CDR3 is TGTGCCAGCAGTCAACGCTGGGGACTAGCGGGAGCCGCCACCGGGGAGCTGTTTTTT.

The chain employs TRBV5-1 and TRBJ1-3, with 10 positions matching TRBD1. V was pared by 0 bases and J by 1 base, with 4 bases of the junction left unmatched. The germline V gene encodes CDR1 SGHRS and CDR2 YFSETQ. The CDR3 has 17 amino acids. CDR3 coding DNA: TGCGCCAGCAGCTTGGCCCCGGGACAGGGGTCTGGAAACACCATATATTTT. Protein product: CASSLAPGQGSGNTIYF.

The V and J genes are TRBV7-3 and TRBJ1-1; TRBD1 is a possible D gene (5 bases). V lost 4 bases and J 1 base, leaving 10 bases between the germline ends. CDR3 length: 14 amino acids. Germline V gene sequence: CDR1 SGHTA, CDR2 FQGTGA. CDR3 sequence: CASSSAGGNTEAFF. CDR3 coding DNA: TGTGCCAGCAGCTCCGCCGGGGGGAACACTGAAGCTTTCTTT.

This chain joins TRBV19 and TRBJ1-2; 7 bases are a match to TRBD1. This CDR3 contains 14 residues. The germline CDR1 and CDR2 sequences are LNHDA and SQIVND (reference sequence). The V and J ends lost 4 bases and 5 bases, in that order; junction bases with no gene match: 7. The CDR3 here is CASSTRGTDYGYTF. CDR3 sequence (DNA): TGTGCCAGTAGTACCAGGGGGACAGATTATGGCTACACCTTC.

Concerning this clone: Other DNA sequences in this specimen translate into the identical CDR3. This sequence joins TRBV6-2 or TRBV6-3 and TRBJ2-7; D remains unclear. CDR1 and CDR2 (germline): MNHEY, SVGEGT. V was pared by 5 bases and J by 0 bases, with 5 bases between. The CDR3 spans 12 residues. CDR3 sequence (DNA): TGTGCCAGCAGTCTTAGCTCCTACGAGCAGTACTTC. Its protein is CASSLSSYEQYF.

The gene calls are TRBV4-2 and TRBJ1-1; tentative D call: TRBD1 (6 bases). Germline CDR1 reads LGHNA; CDR2 reads YNFKEQ. The CDR3 runs to 15 residues. V gave up 4 bases and J gave up 5 bases, with 17 bases separating them. The CDR3 DNA follows: TGTGCCAGCAGCCCCTCAGGGCAGGGGAGAACTGAAGCTTTCTTT. Its translation is CASSPSGQGRTEAFF.

This chain joins TRBV4-1 and TRBJ2-5; 7 nucleotides line up with TRBD2. Germline values: CDR1 MGHRA, CDR2 YSYEKL. Germline trimming cut 4 bases from V and 2 bases from J; bases unmatched to any gene: 7. This CDR3 region has 15 residues. For the CDR3, the DNA is TGCGCCAGCAGCCCGGGTAGCGGGCATCAAGAGACCCAGTACTTC. Amino acid sequence: CASSPGSGHQETQYF.